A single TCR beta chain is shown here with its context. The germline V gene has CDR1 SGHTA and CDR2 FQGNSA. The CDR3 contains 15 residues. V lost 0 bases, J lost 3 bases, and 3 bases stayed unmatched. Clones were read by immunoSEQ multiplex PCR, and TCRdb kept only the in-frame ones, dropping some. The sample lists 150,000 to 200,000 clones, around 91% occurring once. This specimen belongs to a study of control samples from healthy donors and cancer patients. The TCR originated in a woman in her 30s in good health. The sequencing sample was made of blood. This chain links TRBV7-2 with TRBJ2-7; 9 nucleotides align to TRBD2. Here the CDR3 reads CASSLAGTSNYEQYF. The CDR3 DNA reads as TGTGCCAGCAGCTTAGCGGGGACTAGCAACTACGAGCAGTACTTC.